These 23 T cell receptor beta chains share one sample of origin, sequenced in a study of blood T cell repertoires in COVID-19. Clones were sequenced by immunoSEQ multiplex PCR, and TCRdb holds only the in-frame ones, with some missing. The table shows approximately 290,000 clones, with 80% to 90% occurring only once. The sequenced sample was PBMCs or T cells enriched from blood (not recorded which). The origin of the receptors is a woman in her 30s who had recovered from COVID-19.

The chain is built from TRBV19 and TRBJ2-3, with 12 positions matching TRBD2. Trimming removed 9 bases from V and 2 bases from J; junction bases left unmatched: 3. This CDR3 has 14 amino acids. Germline V gene lookup returns CDR1 LNHDA and CDR2 SQIVND (reference sequence). The CDR3 sequence is CARRLAGDTDTQYF. CDR3 coding DNA: TGTGCCAGGCGACTAGCGGGAGACACAGATACGCAGTATTTT.

In this sample, this clone turned up a few times. The chain carries TRBV7-9 and TRBJ1-2; possible D gene TRBD1, 5 bases. Germline V lookup: CDR1 SEHNR, CDR2 FQNEAQ (reference sequence). CDR3 length: 14 amino acids. V lost 1 base to trimming and J lost 1 base, with 7 bases between them. CDR3 nucleotide sequence: TGTGCCAGCAGCTTAGTCGGGGGTAACTATGGCTACACCTTC. Translated: CASSLVGGNYGYTF.

V usage is TRBV6-4 and J usage is TRBJ1-5; D gene uncertain. The ends were cut back, 3 bases at V and 1 base at J, with 4 bases in the middle. Germline lookup yields CDR1 MRHNA and CDR2 SNTAGT. The CDR3 covers 13 residues. CDR3 sequence: CASSEGSNQPQHF. The CDR3 DNA follows: TGTGCCAGCAGTGAGGGCAGCAATCAGCCCCAGCATTTT.

The table lists this clone with a count of one. The chain joins TRBV5-1 to TRBJ2-2; 8 bases line up with TRBD1. Trimming took 5 bases from V and 5 from J; bases not matched to a gene: 8. The CDR3 has 15 amino acids. CDR1 is SGHRS and CDR2 is YFSETQ in the germline V gene. The CDR3 reads CASSRQGARTGELFF. The CDR3 coding sequence is TGCGCCAGCAGTCGCCAGGGGGCTCGGACCGGGGAGCTGTTTTTT.

The chain is built from TRBV7-2 and TRBJ1-1; D may be TRBD1 (5 bases). The CDR3 totals 14 residues. V was cut by 2 bases and J by 3 bases, with 10 bases left in between. CDR1 and CDR2 (germline): SGHTA, FQGNSA. The CDR3 region is CASSLWGVDTEAFF. CDR3 nucleotides: TGTGCCAGCAGCTTATGGGGCGTAGACACTGAAGCTTTCTTT.

This clone has a single count. The chain employs TRBV5-6 and TRBJ1-5, with D maybe TRBD1 (6 bases). From germline, CDR1 is SGHDT and CDR2 YYEEEE. V gave up 3 bases and J gave up 0 bases, with 19 bases separating them. The CDR3 is made up of 18 amino acids. DNA of the CDR3: TGTGCCAGCAGCTCCTCTCCTCTGGACAGATATAGCAATCAGCCCCAGCATTTT. Translated, it gives CASSSSPLDRYSNQPQHF.

V and J are TRBV28 and TRBJ1-2; 7 bases agree with TRBD1. J gave up 6 bases and V 11 bases, and 9 bases lay outside the gene matches. Germline V gene lookup returns CDR1 MDHEN and CDR2 SYDVKM. The CDR3 consists of 12 residues. CDR3 nucleotide sequence: TGTGCCTCAAAAACAGGGGTGGATGGCTACACCTTC. Protein product: CASKTGVDGYTF.

The chain recombines TRBV3-1 (or the pseudogene TRBV3-2) with TRBJ1-5; D not certain. The CDR3 has 12 amino acids. Trimming left V 1 base short and J 7 bases short, with 5 bases between. Germline CDR1 LGHDT, CDR2 YNNKEL (reference sequence). The CDR3 loop is CASSQGSQPQHF. As DNA, the CDR3 is TGTGCCAGCAGCCAAGGAAGCCAGCCCCAGCATTTT.

V usage is TRBV27 and J usage is TRBJ2-2, with 9 bases lining up with TRBD1. Trimming at V came to 0 bases and at J to 8 bases, leaving 4 bases not matched to a gene. CDR3 length equals 15 residues. Germline CDR1 is MNHEY and CDR2 is SMNVEV (reference sequence). CDR3 residues: CASSLSRTGVGELFF. In DNA, the CDR3 is TGTGCCAGCAGTTTATCGAGGACAGGGGTAGGGGAGCTGTTTTTT.

This chain links TRBV23-1 with TRBJ2-3, with 7 bases aligning to TRBD1. TRBV23-1 is classed as an ORF, of uncertain function. V lost 1 base to trimming and J lost 2 bases; unmatched junction nucleotides: 21. This CDR3 region has 21 residues. In DNA form, the CDR3 reads TGCGCCAGCAGTCAATACCGCCGGGACAGCGAGCGGCGAAGATACACAGATACGCAGTATTTT. Residues: CASSQYRRDSERRRYTDTQYF.

The chain is built from TRBV11-2 and TRBJ1-2; 10 positions agree with TRBD1. This CDR3 spans 17 amino acids. Trimming removed 4 bases from V and 9 bases from J; junction bases left unmatched: 17. In germline, CDR1 is SGHAT, CDR2 FQNNGV. In DNA, the CDR3 is TGTGCCAGCAGCTCTCCAGACAGGGGGCGAGCGTATATTAGCTACACCTTC. As protein: CASSSPDRGRAYISYTF.

The chain joins TRBV6-5 to TRBJ1-3; 9 nucleotides line up with TRBD1. The junction had 7 bases not matched to a gene; V was cut back by 6 bases and J by 7 bases. CDR3 size: 14 residues. Germline V gene data show CDR1 as MNHEY and CDR2 as SVGAGI. CDR3 loop: CASRDGQGWNTIYF. The DNA of the CDR3 is TGTGCCAGCAGAGATGGACAGGGGTGGAACACCATATATTTT.

V is TRBV10-2 and J is TRBJ1-2; 7 bases match TRBD1. The trim removed 6 bases at V and 0 bases at J, leaving 10 bases unmatched. CDR3 length equals 16 residues. Germline CDR1 is WSHSY and CDR2 is SAAADI. The CDR3 region is CASRAGTAEANYGYTF. DNA for the CDR3: TGCGCCAGCAGGGCGGGGACAGCAGAAGCTAACTATGGCTACACCTTC.

The J gene is TRBJ2-7, the V gene TRBV19, with D perhaps TRBD2 (6 bases). Germline V lookup: CDR1 LNHDA, CDR2 SQIVND (reference sequence). The CDR3 is made up of 14 amino acids. Trimming removed 9 bases at V and 0 bases at J, with 15 bases between. The CDR3 nucleotides read TGTGCCAGCGGGGGTAGCGGCTTCTCCTACGAGCAGTACTTC. Residues: CASGGSGFSYEQYF.

The chain links TRBV5-1 to TRBJ1-1, with 9 bases matching TRBD1. Per the germline V gene, CDR1 is SGHRS and CDR2 is YFSETQ. With 6 bases clipped from V and 7 bases from J, the junction kept 13 bases outside the gene matches. The length of the CDR3 is 15 residues. The CDR3 loop is CASKSAGTGTGEAFF. In DNA form, the CDR3 reads TGCGCCAGCAAGTCAGCCGGGACAGGGACCGGTGAAGCTTTCTTT.

J is TRBJ2-7 and V is TRBV5-4, with 9 bases aligning to TRBD1. From germline, CDR1 is SGHNT and CDR2 YYREEE (reference sequence). The CDR3 has 15 residues. V lost 2 bases, J lost 3 bases, and 6 bases stayed unmatched. The CDR3 sequence is CASSFDGTGIYEQYF. The CDR3 DNA reads TGTGCCAGCAGCTTTGACGGGACAGGGATCTACGAGCAGTACTTC.

The rearrangement links TRBV7-3 to TRBJ2-7; TRBD2 agrees at 15 bases. With 4 bases clipped from V and 5 bases from J, the junction kept 9 bases outside the gene matches. The CDR3 sequence is 17 residues long. The germline CDR1 and CDR2 sequences are SGHTA and FQGTGA. In DNA form, the CDR3 reads TGTGCCAGCAGCTCCCCGGGACTAGCGGGAGGTCGGAACGAGCAGTACTTC. Protein sequence: CASSSPGLAGGRNEQYF.

Only a few counts were recorded for this clone. The junction departs from germline at one end; a sequencing error may be responsible. The chain recombines TRBV10-3 with TRBJ2-5; weak D call: TRBD1 (6 bases). The V gene's germline CDR1 is ENHRY and CDR2 SYGVKD. This CDR3 contains 14 residues. CDR3 DNA: TGTGCCGTCAGCCAATACAGGGCCCAAGAGACCCAGTACTTC. Translation gives CAVSQYRAQETQYF.

CDR3 DNA sequence: TGCGCCAGCAGCCAAATTGGGGTAGGGGGAGAGCAGTACTTC. Amino acid sequence: CASSQIGVGGEQYF. This chain uses TRBV4-1 with TRBJ2-7; perhaps TRBD1 as D (6 bases). Deletions cut 2 bases from V and 7 bases from J, with 15 bases between. Per the germline V gene, CDR1 is MGHRA and CDR2 is YSYEKL. The CDR3 runs 14 residues.

The table lists this clone with a count of one. The CDR3 DNA follows: TGTGCCAGCAGCCGCGACAGGGGATCTGGAACCGGGGAGCTGTTTTTT. Amino acids: CASSRDRGSGTGELFF. V gene TRBV7-6 combines with J gene TRBJ2-2; 8 nucleotides agree with TRBD1. V lost 5 bases, J lost 5 bases, and 10 bases stayed unmatched. The CDR3 spans 16 residues. Germline V gives CDR1 SGHVS, CDR2 FNYEAQ.

This clone was found a few times. V is TRBV7-9 and J is TRBJ1-1, with TRBD1 identical over 7 bases. Trimming took 7 bases from V and 6 from J; bases not matched to a gene: 5. The CDR3 is made up of 12 amino acids. Germline V gene data show CDR1 as SEHNR and CDR2 as FQNEAQ (reference sequence). The DNA of the CDR3 is TGTGCCAGCAAAGAGGGGGCACCTGAAGCTTTCTTT. Protein sequence: CASKEGAPEAFF.

The chain uses TRBV6-5 and TRBJ1-2, with 8 bases fitting TRBD1. CDR1 is MNHEY, CDR2 SVGAGI, per germline. V was clipped by 4 bases and J by 3 bases; unmatched bases: 4. The CDR3 is made up of 14 amino acids. CDR3 nucleotides: TGTGCCAGCAGTTGCAGGGGGCAGGACTATGGCTACACCTTC. Translation: CASSCRGQDYGYTF.

This clone was found a few times. This chain joins TRBV7-9 and TRBJ2-7, with D uncertain. Germline V gene sequence: CDR1 SEHNR, CDR2 FQNEAQ (reference sequence). This CDR3 contains 12 residues. V lost 1 base, J lost 6 bases, and 7 bases lay in between. The CDR3 protein is CASSLGPGEQYF. The CDR3 DNA reads as TGTGCCAGCAGCTTAGGTCCGGGCGAGCAGTACTTC.